Below, 12 T cell receptor beta chains from the same sample are listed, as sequenced in a study of prognosis after radiotherapy for stage I lung cancer. The TCR beta CDR3 region was amplified from genomic DNA, with two rounds of multiplex PCR being used for the amplification. It was primers specific to each TRBV and TRBJ gene that first-round PCR used. In TCRdb, the multiplex PCR reads were re-called with MiXCR into one record per CDR3 protein. The data show tens of thousands of distinct CDR3 sequences, about 42% seen once. The input for sequencing was PBMCs, taken before or after stereotactic body radiation therapy (not recorded which). These receptors originate from a donor aged 50 or older with non-small cell lung cancer.

This clonotype occurred many times. This sequence joins TRBV6-1 and TRBJ1-4; D remains ambiguous. The germline V and J ends were trimmed by 4 bases and 11 bases, with 14 bases remaining between them. This CDR3 spans 13 amino acids. Germline V lookup: CDR1 MNHNS, CDR2 SASEGT. The CDR3 loop is CASSGDGAKKLFF. CDR3 nucleotide sequence: TGTGCCAGCAGTGGCGACGGAGCGAAGAAACTGTTTTTT.

This chain uses TRBV11-2 with TRBJ2-2; D ambiguous. CDR1 is SGHAT, CDR2 FQNNGV, per germline. V was shortened by 1 base and J by 8 bases, with 8 bases between the two germline ends. The CDR3 runs 13 residues. The CDR3 loop is CASSLVLGGELFF. The CDR3 coding sequence is TGTGCCAGCAGCTTAGTATTAGGTGGGGAGCTGTTTTTT. Complete variable domain (other parts from reference TRBV11-2 and TRBJ2-2): EAGVAQSPRYKIIEKRQSVAFWCNPISGHATLYWYQQILGQGPKLLIQFQNNGVVDDSQLPKDRFSAERLKGVDSTLKIQPAKLEDSAVYLCASSLVLGGELFFGEGSRLTVL.

This clonotype was seen many times. The chain joins TRBV28 to TRBJ2-6; D is tentatively TRBD1 or TRBD2 (5 bases each). There are 16 residues in the CDR3. The germline V gene encodes CDR1 MDHEN and CDR2 SYDVKM. V shed 2 bases and J shed 1 base, with 9 bases lying between them. CDR3 residues: CASSLGGQSGANVLTF. The CDR3 DNA reads TGTGCCAGCAGTTTAGGAGGACAATCTGGGGCCAACGTCCTGACTTTC.

This clonotype appeared many times. This chain joins TRBV12-3 or TRBV12-4 and TRBJ2-2; D remains ambiguous. The ends were cut back, 2 bases at V and 0 bases at J, with 4 bases in the middle. This CDR3 has 14 residues. CDR3 DNA: TGTGCCAGCAGTTTACTAGCGAACACCGGGGAGCTGTTTTTT. Its protein is CASSLLANTGELFF.

On this clonotype itself: Only one base separates this from a far larger clonotype, so it likely reflects a read error. The chain combines TRBV6-4 with TRBJ2-1, with D perhaps matching TRBD1 or TRBD2 (5 bases each). V lost 7 bases to trimming and J lost 1 base, with 20 bases between them. CDR3 size: 17 residues. Germline V CDR1 and CDR2: MRHNA, SNTAGT. CDR3 residues: CASIEVPGTESYNEQFF. CDR3 coding DNA: TGTGCCAGCATTGAAGTCCCCGGGACGGAATCCTACAATGAGCAGTTCTTC.

This clonotype was observed at least ten times. The CDR3 coding sequence is TGTGCCAGCAGTCCCTCGTTGTCCAAGGAGACCCAGTACTTC. Amino acids: CASSPSLSKETQYF. The chain links TRBV12-3 or TRBV12-4 to TRBJ2-5; D is unclear. The CDR3 loop spans 14 amino acids. The V end lost 5 bases, the J end lost 5 bases, and 15 bases lay between the germline ends.

This clonotype was found many times. This sequence joins TRBV18 and TRBJ1-5; 11 bases agree with TRBD1. The germline CDR1 and CDR2 sequences are KGHSH and LQKENI. CDR3 length equals 14 residues. V was clipped by 5 bases and J by 6 bases; unmatched bases: 3. The CDR3: CASSTDRGRQPQHF. The CDR3, as DNA: TGTGCCAGCTCAACGGACAGGGGGCGTCAGCCCCAGCATTTT.

This clonotype was detected ten times or more. J is TRBJ1-1 and V is TRBV18; TRBD1 agrees at 11 bases. Germline V CDR1 and CDR2: KGHSH, LQKENI. The trim removed 7 bases at V and 5 bases at J, leaving 12 bases unmatched. The CDR3 loop spans 16 amino acids. The CDR3 DNA reads as TGTGCCAGCTTAACCGGGACAGGGGGATGGGGTACTGAAGCTTTCTTT. Translated: CASLTGTGGWGTEAFF.

Worth noting for this clonotype: It may be a read error: a sequence one base away is much more abundant. The chain links TRBV20-1 to TRBJ2-4, with D possibly being TRBD2 (5 bases). CDR1 and CDR2 from the germline V gene are DFQATT and SNEGSKA (reference sequence). V was cut by 4 bases and J by 3 bases, with 16 bases left in between. This CDR3 region has 15 residues. The chain's CDR3 is CSAIPAELDKNIQYF. The CDR3 DNA follows: TGCAGTGCTATTCCAGCGGAGCTAGACAAAAACATTCAGTACTTC.

In its sample, this clonotype was seen a few times. A much larger clone sits a single nucleotide away, making a read error possible. The chain uses TRBV6-5 and TRBJ2-2; D may be TRBD2 (6 bases). V was trimmed by 2 bases and J by 5 bases, leaving 12 bases between them. This CDR3 contains 15 residues. Germline lookup yields CDR1 MNHEY and CDR2 SVGAGI. CDR3 nucleotides: TGTGCCAGCAGTTACGTTCCGGGAGCAACCGGGGAGCTGTTTTTT. Its translation is CASSYVPGATGELFF.

Turning to this clonotype: This probably arose from a read error, given a far larger clone one base away. The V and J genes are TRBV6-8 and TRBJ2-2, with 13 nucleotides matching TRBD2. From germline, CDR1 is MNHGY and CDR2 SAAAGT. The CDR3 has 17 residues. CDR3 sequence: CAGSWTSGSLNTGELFF. CDR3 nucleotides: TGTGCCGGCAGTTGGACTAGCGGGAGTTTGAACACCGGGGAGCTGTTTTTT.

The chain joins TRBV6-2 or TRBV6-3 to TRBJ2-1; possible D gene TRBD1, 5 bases. V lost 7 bases and J 5 bases, leaving 9 bases between the germline ends. The CDR3 contains 12 residues. CDR1 is MNHEY, CDR2 SVGEGT, per germline. CDR3 amino acids: CASISRDNEQFF. DNA of the CDR3: TGTGCCAGCATTTCCAGGGACAATGAGCAGTTCTTC.